A selection of T cell receptor beta chains follows, all from one sample in a study of TIL therapy for anti-PD-1-resistant metastatic lung cancer. Sequencing used immunoSEQ multiplex PCR; TCRdb keeps in-frame clones, though not all of them. The sample records around 55,000 clones, around four fifths being singletons. The sample in question was blood, obtained at baseline. These receptors all stem from a person between 25 and 79 years old with non-small cell lung cancer. Each CDR3 is given with its conserved first and last residue. The D gene is left open where the match is weak. The size of a clone is reported for some rows only, either as once, few or many, or as a class for expanded clones.

size,V,J,D,CDR3,DNA
NA,TRBV7-2,TRBJ2-7,TRBD2,CASSLRREGRLGYEQYF,TGTGCCAGCAGCTTAAGGCGGGAGGGCCGTTTGGGCTACGAGCAGTACTTC
NA,TRBV7-9,TRBJ2-7,NA,CASSFQNEQYF,TGTGCCAGCAGCTTTCAGAACGAGCAGTACTTC
NA,TRBV18,TRBJ2-3,TRBD2,CASSGTSGDTQYF,TGTGCCAGCTCCGGGACTAGCGGAGATACGCAGTATTTT
NA,TRBV5-1,TRBJ2-1,NA,CASSLSGTDEQFF,TGCGCCAGCAGCTTGAGCGGGACAGACGAGCAGTTCTTC
once,TRBV9,TRBJ2-7,NA,CASSPFNTAHEEQYF,TGTGCCAGCAGCCCCTTCAATACGGCCCACGAGGAGCAGTACTTC
NA,TRBV7-9,TRBJ2-7,NA,CASSLGPRRGREGGEQYF,TGTGCCAGCAGCTTAGGCCCACGGAGGGGGCGAGAAGGTGGCGAGCAGTACTTC
once,TRBV7-9,TRBJ1-1,NA,CASSAGGGQRTEAFF,TGTGCCAGCAGCGCAGGCGGGGGGCAGCGCACTGAAGCTTTCTTT
once,TRBV4-3,TRBJ2-2,NA,CASSQGDITGELFF,TGCGCCAGCAGCCAAGGGGACATCACCGGGGAGCTGTTTTTT
once,TRBV28,TRBJ2-2,TRBD2,CASSSSGKGNTGELFF,TGTGCCAGCAGCTCTAGCGGGAAGGGGAACACCGGGGAGCTGTTTTTT
NA,TRBV3-1/TRBV3-2,TRBJ2-5,NA,CASSSPGTSGETQYF,TGTGCCAGCAGCTCACCGGGGACCTCTGGGGAGACCCAGTACTTC
NA,TRBV27,TRBJ2-7,NA,CASSPVGVVYEQYF,TGTGCCAGCAGTCCCGTCGGGGTAGTCTACGAGCAGTACTTC